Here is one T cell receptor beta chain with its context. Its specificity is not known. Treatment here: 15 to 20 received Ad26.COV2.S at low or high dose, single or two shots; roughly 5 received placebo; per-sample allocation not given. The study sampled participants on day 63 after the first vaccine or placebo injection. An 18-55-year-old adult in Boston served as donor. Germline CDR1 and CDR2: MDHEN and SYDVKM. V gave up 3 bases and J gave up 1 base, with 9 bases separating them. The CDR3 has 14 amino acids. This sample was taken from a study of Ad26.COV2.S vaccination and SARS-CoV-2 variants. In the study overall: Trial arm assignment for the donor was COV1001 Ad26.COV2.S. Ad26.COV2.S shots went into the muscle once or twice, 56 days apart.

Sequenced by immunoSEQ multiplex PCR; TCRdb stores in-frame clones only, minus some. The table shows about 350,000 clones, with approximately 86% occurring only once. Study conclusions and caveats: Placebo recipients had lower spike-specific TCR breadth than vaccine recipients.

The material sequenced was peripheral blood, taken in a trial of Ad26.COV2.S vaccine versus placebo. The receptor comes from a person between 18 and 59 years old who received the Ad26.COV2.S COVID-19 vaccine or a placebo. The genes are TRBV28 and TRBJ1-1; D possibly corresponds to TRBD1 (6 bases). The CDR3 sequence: CASSLGAANTEAFF. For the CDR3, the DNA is TGTGCCAGCAGTTTGGGGGCTGCGAACACTGAAGCTTTCTTT.